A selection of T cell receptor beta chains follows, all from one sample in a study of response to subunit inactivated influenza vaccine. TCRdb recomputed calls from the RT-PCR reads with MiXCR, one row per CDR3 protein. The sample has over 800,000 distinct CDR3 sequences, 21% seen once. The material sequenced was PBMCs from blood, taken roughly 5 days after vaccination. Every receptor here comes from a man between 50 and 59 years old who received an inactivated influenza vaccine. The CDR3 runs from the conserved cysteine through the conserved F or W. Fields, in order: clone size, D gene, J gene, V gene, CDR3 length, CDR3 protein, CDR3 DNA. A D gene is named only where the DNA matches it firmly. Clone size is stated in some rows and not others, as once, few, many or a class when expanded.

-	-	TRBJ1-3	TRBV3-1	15	CASSQVGRSGNTIYF	TGTGCCAGCAGCCAAGTGGGACGCTCTGGAAACACCATATATTTT
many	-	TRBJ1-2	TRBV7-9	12	CASSLTAYGYTF	TGTGCCAGCAGCTTAACCGCCTATGGCTACACCTTC
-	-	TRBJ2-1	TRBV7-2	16	CASRRTGTSAYNEQFF	TGTGCCAGCAGGCGTACCGGGACCTCTGCCTACAATGAGCAGTTCTTC
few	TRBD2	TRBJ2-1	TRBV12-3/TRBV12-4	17	CASSSSGRADTYNEQFF	TGTGCCAGCAGCTCCAGCGGGAGGGCCGATACTTACAATGAGCAGTTCTTC
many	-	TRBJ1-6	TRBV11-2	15	CASSVGGHRNSPLHF	TGTGCCAGCAGCGTGGGGGGACACCGGAATTCACCCCTCCACTTT
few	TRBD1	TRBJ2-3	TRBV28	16	CASSLTGGLSTDTQYF	TGTGCCAGCAGTCTCACAGGGGGCCTTTCTACAGATACGCAGTATTTT
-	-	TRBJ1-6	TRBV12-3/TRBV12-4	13	CASSFDTASPLHF	TGTGCCAGCAGTTTCGACACCGCCTCACCCCTCCACTTT
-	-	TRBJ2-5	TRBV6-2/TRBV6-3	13	CASTRDNQETQYF	TGTGCCAGCACTAGGGACAACCAAGAGACCCAGTACTTC
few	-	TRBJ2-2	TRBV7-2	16	CASSLGGVGPTGELFF	TGTGCCAGCAGCTTAGGAGGGGTGGGACCCACCGGGGAGCTGTTTTTT
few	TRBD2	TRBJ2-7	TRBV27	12	CASRPSGGGIYF	TGTGCCAGCAGGCCATCGGGGGGAGGTATCTACTTC
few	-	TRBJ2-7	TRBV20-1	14	CSARRLGSSYEQYF	TGCAGTGCTAGGAGGCTGGGGAGCTCCTACGAGCAGTACTTC
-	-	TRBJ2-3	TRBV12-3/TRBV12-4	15	CASSRRQTSTDTQYF	TGTGCCAGCAGCCGCCGGCAAACTAGCACAGATACGCAGTATTTT
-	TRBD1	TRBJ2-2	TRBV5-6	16	CASSPRSGGYTGELFF	TGTGCCAGCAGCCCCAGGTCAGGGGGCTACACCGGGGAGCTGTTTTTT
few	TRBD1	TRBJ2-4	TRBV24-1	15	CATSGQPGTGNIQYF	TGTGCCACCAGTGGTCAACCCGGGACAGGAAACATTCAGTACTTC
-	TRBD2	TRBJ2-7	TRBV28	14	CASIFSGASYEQYF	TGTGCCAGCATCTTTAGCGGGGCTTCCTACGAGCAGTACTTC
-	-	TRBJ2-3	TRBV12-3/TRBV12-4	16	CASPPPVYSSTDTQYF	TGTGCCAGCCCCCCTCCTGTCTACTCTAGCACAGATACGCAGTATTTT
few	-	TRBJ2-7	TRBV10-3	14	CAISDQGNSYEQYF	TGTGCCATCAGTGACCAGGGTAACTCCTACGAGCAGTACTTC
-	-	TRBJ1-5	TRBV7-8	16	CASSPQGGTSNQPQHF	TGTGCCAGCAGCCCGCAGGGCGGGACTAGCAATCAGCCCCAGCATTTT
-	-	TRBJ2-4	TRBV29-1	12	CSVGAGENIQYF	TGCAGCGTTGGGGCAGGGGAAAACATTCAGTACTTC
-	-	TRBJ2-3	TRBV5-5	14	CASSLRYAEDTQYF	TGTGCCAGCAGCTTGCGGTATGCCGAAGATACGCAGTATTTT
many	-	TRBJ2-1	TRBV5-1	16	CASSLGGSGSYNEQFF	TGCGCCAGCAGCTTGGGCGGCAGTGGCTCCTACAATGAGCAGTTCTTC
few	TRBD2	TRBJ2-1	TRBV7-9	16	CASSPVGLAVHNEQFF	TGTGCCAGCAGCCCGGTGGGACTAGCCGTACACAATGAGCAGTTCTTC
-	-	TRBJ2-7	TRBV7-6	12	CASSRGGREQYF	TGTGCCAGCAGCCGTGGGGGGCGGGAGCAGTACTTC
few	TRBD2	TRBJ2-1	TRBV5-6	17	CASSTDATSGRRNEQFF	TGTGCCAGCAGCACCGACGCGACTAGCGGGAGAAGGAATGAGCAGTTCTTC